This T cell receptor (beta chain) comes out of a study of blood T cell repertoires in COVID-19. Study at large: The study drew acute and convalescent COVID-19 samples from the United States, Italy and Spain.

The CDR3 consists of 13 residues. Germline assignment: CDR1 SEHNR and CDR2 FQNEAQ (reference sequence). The V gene lost 5 bases and the J gene lost 4 bases, with 12 bases spanning the gap. Per the original data handling: Estimation of nucleated cell counts relied on the amplification of reference gene primers. Repertoires were generated with immunoSEQ multiplex PCR, while TCRdb's copy carries only in-frame clones and drops some. That table is the source of V, J and clone size, and D and trimming were worked out from the DNA. The profile shows approximately 230,000 clones, 85% to 90% of them singletons. Study members were between about 18 and 95 years old and lived in roughly 24 US regions. Assignments of participants to cohorts depended upon their own reported clinical history.

The sample taken for sequencing was PBMCs or T cells enriched from blood (not recorded which). This TCR was recovered from a woman aged 25 to 39 who had recovered from COVID-19. This sequence joins TRBV7-9 and TRBJ2-7, with D unclear. The CDR3 DNA reads TGTGCCAGCAGCACTCGTCAGGTTTACGAGCAGTACTTC. Translated: CASSTRQVYEQYF.